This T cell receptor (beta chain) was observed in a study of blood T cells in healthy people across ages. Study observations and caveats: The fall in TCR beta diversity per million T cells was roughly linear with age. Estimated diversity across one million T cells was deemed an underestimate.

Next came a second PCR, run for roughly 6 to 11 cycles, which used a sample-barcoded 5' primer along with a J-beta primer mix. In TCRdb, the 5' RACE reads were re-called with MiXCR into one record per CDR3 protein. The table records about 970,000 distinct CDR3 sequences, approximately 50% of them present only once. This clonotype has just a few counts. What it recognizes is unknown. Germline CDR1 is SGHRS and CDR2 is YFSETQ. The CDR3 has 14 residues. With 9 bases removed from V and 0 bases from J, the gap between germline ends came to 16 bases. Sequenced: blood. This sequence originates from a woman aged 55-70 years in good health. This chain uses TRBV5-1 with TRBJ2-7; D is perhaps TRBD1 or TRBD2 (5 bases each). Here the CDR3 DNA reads TGCGCCACCAGACTAACAGGTAACTCCTACGAGCAGTACTTC. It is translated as CATRLTGNSYEQYF.